This T cell receptor beta chain was observed in a study of breast tumors, draining lymph nodes, adjacent tissues. The lymph nodes were axillary draining lymph nodes from breast cancer patients. This CDR3 comprises 14 residues. Per the germline V gene, CDR1 is LNHDA and CDR2 is SQIVND (reference sequence). Trimming removed 5 bases from V and 2 bases from J, with 11 bases in between. In its sample, this clonotype was seen many times. Using its own MiXCR run on the multiplex PCR reads, TCRdb lists one record per CDR3 protein. The sample comprises approximately 280,000 distinct CDR3 sequences, over 30% of which are singletons, and roughly 1.1% rests with the top ten.

The clonotype was recovered from a female donor with breast cancer. Some clones in this sample may be carry-over from other donors' samples. Sequencing was performed on axillary lymph node tissue. The chain recombines TRBV19 with TRBJ2-3; D is undetermined. In DNA, the CDR3 is TGTGCCAGTAGTCACGGGCCTTACACAGATACGCAGTATTTT. Its translation: CASSHGPYTDTQYF.